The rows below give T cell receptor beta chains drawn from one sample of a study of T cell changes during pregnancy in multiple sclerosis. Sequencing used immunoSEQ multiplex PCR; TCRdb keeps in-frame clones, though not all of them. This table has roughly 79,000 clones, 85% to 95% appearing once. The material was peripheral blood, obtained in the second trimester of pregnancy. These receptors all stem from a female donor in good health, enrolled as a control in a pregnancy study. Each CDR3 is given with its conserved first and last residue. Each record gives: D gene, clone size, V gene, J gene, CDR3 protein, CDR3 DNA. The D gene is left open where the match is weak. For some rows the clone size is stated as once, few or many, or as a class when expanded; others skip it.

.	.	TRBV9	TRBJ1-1	CASSSSGQTTEAFF	TGTGCCAGCAGCTCAAGCGGACAGACAACTGAAGCTTTCTTT
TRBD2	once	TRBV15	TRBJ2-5	CATSRDPSGGEETQYF	TGTGCCACCAGCAGGGACCCTAGCGGGGGGGAAGAGACCCAGTACTTC
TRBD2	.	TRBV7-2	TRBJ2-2	CASTLRAGGLANTGELFF	TGTGCCAGCACTCTAAGAGCGGGGGGCTTGGCTAACACCGGGGAGCTGTTTTTT
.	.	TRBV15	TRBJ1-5	CATRPARQPQHF	TGTGCCACCAGGCCCGCCAGGCAGCCCCAGCATTTT
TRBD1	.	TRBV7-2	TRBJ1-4	CASSSGQGPFNEKLFF	TGTGCCAGCAGCTCGGGACAGGGGCCCTTCAATGAAAAACTGTTTTTT
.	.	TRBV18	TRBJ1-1	CASSPSSWGVEAFF	TGTGCCAGCTCACCAAGTAGTTGGGGAGTTGAAGCTTTCTTT
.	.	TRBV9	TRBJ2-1	CASSVPGLYNEQFF	TGTGCCAGCAGCGTTCCGGGACTTTACAATGAGCAGTTCTTC
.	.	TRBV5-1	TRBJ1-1	CASSLTSGAATEAFF	TGCGCCAGCAGCTTAACTTCAGGGGCGGCCACTGAAGCTTTCTTT
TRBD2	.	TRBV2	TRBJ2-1	CATKAGASSVYSYNEQFF	TGTGCCACTAAAGCGGGGGCCAGTTCCGTGTACTCCTACAATGAGCAGTTCTTC
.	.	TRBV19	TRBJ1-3	CASSMFEPLRGSFSGNTIYF	TGTGCCAGTAGTATGTTCGAACCCTTAAGGGGGAGTTTCTCTGGAAACACCATATATTTT
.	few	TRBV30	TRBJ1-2	CAWSVHQGNGYTF	TGTGCCTGGAGTGTACATCAGGGTAATGGCTACACCTTC
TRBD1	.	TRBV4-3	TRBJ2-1	CASSRTGGLTYNEQFF	TGCGCCAGCAGCCGGACAGGGGGCTTGACCTACAATGAGCAGTTCTTC
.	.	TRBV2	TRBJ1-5	CASSEQGMVNQPQHF	TGTGCCAGCAGTGAGCAGGGAATGGTCAATCAGCCCCAGCATTTT
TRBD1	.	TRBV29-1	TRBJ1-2	CSVGTGDYGYTF	TGCAGCGTTGGGACAGGGGACTATGGCTACACCTTC
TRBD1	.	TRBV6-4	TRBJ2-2	CASSESSTGATGELFF	TGTGCCAGCAGTGAATCCTCGACAGGGGCCACCGGGGAGCTGTTTTTT
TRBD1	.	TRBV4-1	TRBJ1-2	CASSLSSQGASIRHGYTF	TGCGCCAGCAGCCTTTCTTCGCAGGGGGCAAGCATACGTCATGGCTACACCTTC
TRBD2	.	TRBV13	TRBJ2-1	CASSLRLADHNEQFF	TGTGCCAGCAGCCTGAGACTAGCAGACCACAATGAGCAGTTCTTC
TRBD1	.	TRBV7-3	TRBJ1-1	CASSPLTGSVTEAFF	TGTGCCAGCAGCCCTCTGACAGGGAGCGTCACTGAAGCTTTCTTT
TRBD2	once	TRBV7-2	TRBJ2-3	CASSLRGDTDTQYF	TGTGCCAGCAGCTTACGGGGGGACACAGATACGCAGTATTTT
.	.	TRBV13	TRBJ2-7	CASSPVLAPKGEQYF	TGTGCCAGCAGCCCCGTCCTAGCTCCTAAAGGGGAGCAGTACTTC
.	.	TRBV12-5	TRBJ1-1	CASVLQGMNTEAFF	TGTGCTAGTGTTCTACAGGGCATGAACACTGAAGCTTTCTTT
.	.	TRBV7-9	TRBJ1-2	CASSSEEPYGGYTF	TGTGCCAGCAGCTCGGAGGAGCCTTACGGTGGCTACACCTTC
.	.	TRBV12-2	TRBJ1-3	CASRPRRSGNTIYF	TGTGCAAGTCGCCCAAGGAGGTCTGGAAACACCATATATTTT
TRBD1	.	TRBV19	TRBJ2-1	CASSTGTVSYNEQFF	TGTGCCAGTAGTACGGGGACAGTTTCCTACAATGAGCAGTTCTTC
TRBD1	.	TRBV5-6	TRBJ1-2	CASSFAEGQWCTF	TGTGCCAGCAGTTTCGCTGAGGGACAGTGGTGCACCTTC